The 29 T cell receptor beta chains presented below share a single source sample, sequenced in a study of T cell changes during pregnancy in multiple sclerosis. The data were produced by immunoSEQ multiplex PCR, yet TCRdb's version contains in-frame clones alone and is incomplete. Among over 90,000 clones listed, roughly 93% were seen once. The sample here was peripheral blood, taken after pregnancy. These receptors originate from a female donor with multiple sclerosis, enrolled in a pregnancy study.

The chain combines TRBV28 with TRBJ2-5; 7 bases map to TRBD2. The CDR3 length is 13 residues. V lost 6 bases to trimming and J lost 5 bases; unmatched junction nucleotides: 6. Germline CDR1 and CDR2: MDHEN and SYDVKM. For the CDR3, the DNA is TGTGCCAGCAGCGGGGGGAGCAGGGAGACCCAGTACTTC. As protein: CASSGGSRETQYF.

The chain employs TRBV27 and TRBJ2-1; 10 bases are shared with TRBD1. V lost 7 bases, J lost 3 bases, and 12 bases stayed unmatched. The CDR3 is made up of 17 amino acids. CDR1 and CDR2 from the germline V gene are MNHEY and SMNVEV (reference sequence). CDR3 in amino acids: CASNQLTGTGDYNEQFF. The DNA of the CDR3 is TGTGCCAGCAATCAACTTACCGGGACAGGGGACTACAATGAGCAGTTCTTC.

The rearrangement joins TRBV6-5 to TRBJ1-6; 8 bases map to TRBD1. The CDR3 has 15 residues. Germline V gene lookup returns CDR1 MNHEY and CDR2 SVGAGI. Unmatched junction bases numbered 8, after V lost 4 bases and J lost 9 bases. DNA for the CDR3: TGTGCCAGCAGTTCCCCTAGGACAGGGCGTTCACCCCTCCACTTT. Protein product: CASSSPRTGRSPLHF.

CDR3 DNA sequence: TGCGCCAGCAGTGAGTCCGGCAGGGTCGAGCAGTACTTC. It specifies CASSESGRVEQYF. The chain uses TRBV10-2 and TRBJ2-7, with D possibly being TRBD1 (5 bases). The V gene lost 0 bases and the J gene lost 6 bases, with 9 bases spanning the gap. Germline loops: CDR1 WSHSY, CDR2 SAAADI. The CDR3 extends over 13 amino acids.

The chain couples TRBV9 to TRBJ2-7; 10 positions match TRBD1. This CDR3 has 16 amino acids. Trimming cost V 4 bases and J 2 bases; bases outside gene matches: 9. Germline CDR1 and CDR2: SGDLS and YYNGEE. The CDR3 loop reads CASSSTPGTGAYEQYF. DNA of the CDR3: TGTGCCAGCAGCTCCACCCCCGGGACAGGGGCCTACGAGCAGTACTTC.

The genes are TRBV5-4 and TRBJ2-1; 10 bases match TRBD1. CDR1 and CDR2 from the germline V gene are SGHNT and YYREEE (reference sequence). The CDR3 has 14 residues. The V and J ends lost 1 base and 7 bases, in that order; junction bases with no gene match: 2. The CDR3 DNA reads TGTGCCAGCAGCTTGTTGGGACAGGGGAATGAGCAGTTCTTC. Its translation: CASSLLGQGNEQFF.

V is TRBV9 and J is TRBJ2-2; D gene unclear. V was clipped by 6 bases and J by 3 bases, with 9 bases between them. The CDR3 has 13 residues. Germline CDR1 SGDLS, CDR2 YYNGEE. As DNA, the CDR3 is TGTGCCAGCAACATAGCAGACACCGGGGAGCTGTTTTTT. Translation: CASNIADTGELFF.

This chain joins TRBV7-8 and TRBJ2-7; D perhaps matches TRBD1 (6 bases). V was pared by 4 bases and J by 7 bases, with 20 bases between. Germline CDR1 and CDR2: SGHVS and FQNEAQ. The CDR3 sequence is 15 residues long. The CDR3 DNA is TGTGCCAGCAGCTCATCGCCCCGGGGACAAGGGGAGCAGTACTTC. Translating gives CASSSSPRGQGEQYF.

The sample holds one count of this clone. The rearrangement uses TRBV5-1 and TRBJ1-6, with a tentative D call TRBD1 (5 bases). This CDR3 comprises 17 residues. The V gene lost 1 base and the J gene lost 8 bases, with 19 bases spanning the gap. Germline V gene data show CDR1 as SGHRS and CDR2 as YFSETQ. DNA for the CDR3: TGCGCCAGCAGCTTGTTACCAAGTAGGGGTTGGGATTCACCCCTCCACTTT. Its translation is CASSLLPSRGWDSPLHF.

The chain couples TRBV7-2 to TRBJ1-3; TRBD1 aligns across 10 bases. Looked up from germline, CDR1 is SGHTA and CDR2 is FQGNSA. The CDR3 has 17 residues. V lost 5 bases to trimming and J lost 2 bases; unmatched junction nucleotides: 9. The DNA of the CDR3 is TGTGCCAGCAGCGCCTGGGACAGGGGAGCGACTGGAAACACCATATATTTT. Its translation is CASSAWDRGATGNTIYF.

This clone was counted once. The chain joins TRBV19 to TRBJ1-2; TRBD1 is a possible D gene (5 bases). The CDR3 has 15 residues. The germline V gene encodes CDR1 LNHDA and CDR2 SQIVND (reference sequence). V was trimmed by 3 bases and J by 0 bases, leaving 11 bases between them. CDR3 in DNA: TGTGCCAGTAGTATGCGGACAACCGCTAACTATGGCTACACCTTC. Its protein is CASSMRTTANYGYTF.

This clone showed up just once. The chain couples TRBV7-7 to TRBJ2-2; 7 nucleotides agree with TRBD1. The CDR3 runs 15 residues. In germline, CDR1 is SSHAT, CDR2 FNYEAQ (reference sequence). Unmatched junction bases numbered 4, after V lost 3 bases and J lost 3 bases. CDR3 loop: CASSLGDSYTGELFF. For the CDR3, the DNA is TGTGCCAGCAGCTTGGGGGACAGTTACACCGGGGAGCTGTTTTTT.

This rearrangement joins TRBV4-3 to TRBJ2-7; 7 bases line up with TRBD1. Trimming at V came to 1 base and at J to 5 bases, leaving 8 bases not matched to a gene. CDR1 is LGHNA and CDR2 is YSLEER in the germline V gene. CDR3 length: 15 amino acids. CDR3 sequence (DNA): TGCGCCAGCAGCCAAGCGGGACAGCCCTGGGACGAGCAGTACTTC. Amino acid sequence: CASSQAGQPWDEQYF.

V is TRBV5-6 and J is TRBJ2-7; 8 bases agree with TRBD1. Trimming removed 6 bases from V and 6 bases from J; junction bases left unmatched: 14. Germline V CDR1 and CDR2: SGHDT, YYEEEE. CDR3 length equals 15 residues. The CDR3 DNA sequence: TGTGCCAGCACCCGGACAGGGTTTCAGGTCGGCGAGCAGTACTTC. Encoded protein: CASTRTGFQVGEQYF. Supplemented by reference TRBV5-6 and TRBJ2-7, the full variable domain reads DAGVTQSPTHLIKTRGQQVTLRCSPKSGHDTVSWYQQALGQGPQFIFQYYEEEERQRGNFPDRFSGHQFPNYSSELNVNALLLGDSALYLCASTRTGFQVGEQYFGPGTRLTVT.

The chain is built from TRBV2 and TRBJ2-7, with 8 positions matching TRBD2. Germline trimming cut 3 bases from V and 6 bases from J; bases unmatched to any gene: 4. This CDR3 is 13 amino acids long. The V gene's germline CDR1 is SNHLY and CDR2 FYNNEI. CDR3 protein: CASSDRGGSEQYF. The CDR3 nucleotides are TGTGCCAGCAGTGACCGCGGGGGGAGCGAGCAGTACTTC.

The CDR3 DNA follows: TGTGCCAGCCCCCTAGACAGGGCTACGAGCTCCTACAATGAGCAGTTCTTC. This translates into CASPLDRATSSYNEQFF. The genes are TRBV7-9 and TRBJ2-1, with 7 bases matching TRBD1. Germline CDR1 and CDR2: SEHNR and FQNEAQ (reference sequence). The CDR3 is made up of 17 amino acids. The V segment lost 8 bases and the J segment 0 bases; nucleotides outside the gene matches: 13.

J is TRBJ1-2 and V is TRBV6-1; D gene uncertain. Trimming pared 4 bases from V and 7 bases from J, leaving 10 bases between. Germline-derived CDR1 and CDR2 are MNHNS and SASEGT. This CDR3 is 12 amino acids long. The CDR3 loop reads CASSGRESGYTF. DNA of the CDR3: TGTGCCAGCAGTGGGAGGGAAAGTGGCTACACCTTC.

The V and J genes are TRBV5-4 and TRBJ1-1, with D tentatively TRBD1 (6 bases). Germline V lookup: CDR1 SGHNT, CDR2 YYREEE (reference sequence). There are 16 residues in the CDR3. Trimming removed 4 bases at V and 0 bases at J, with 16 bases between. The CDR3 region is CASSGIPGHLNTEAFF. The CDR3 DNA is TGTGCCAGCAGCGGGATCCCGGGACACTTGAACACTGAAGCTTTCTTT.

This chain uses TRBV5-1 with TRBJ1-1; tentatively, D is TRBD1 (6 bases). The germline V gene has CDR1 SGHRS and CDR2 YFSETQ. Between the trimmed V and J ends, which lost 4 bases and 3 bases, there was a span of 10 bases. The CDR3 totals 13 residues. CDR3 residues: CASSLQGDTEAFF. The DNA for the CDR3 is TGCGCCAGCAGCCTACAGGGTGACACTGAAGCTTTCTTT. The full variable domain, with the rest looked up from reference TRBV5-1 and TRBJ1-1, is KAGVTQTPRYLIKTRGQQVTLSCSPISGHRSVSWYQQTPGQGLQFLFEYFSETQRNKGNFPGRFSGRQFSNSRSEMNVSTLELGDSALYLCASSLQGDTEAFFGQGTRLTVV.

CDR3 protein: CAIRPGQRNYGYTF. The CDR3 DNA reads as TGTGCCATTCGTCCGGGACAGAGAAACTATGGCTACACCTTC. V usage is TRBV10-3 and J usage is TRBJ1-2; 7 bases are shared with TRBD1. Germline loops: CDR1 ENHRY, CDR2 SYGVKD. Trimming took 9 bases from V and 2 from J; bases not matched to a gene: 9. This CDR3 has 14 residues.

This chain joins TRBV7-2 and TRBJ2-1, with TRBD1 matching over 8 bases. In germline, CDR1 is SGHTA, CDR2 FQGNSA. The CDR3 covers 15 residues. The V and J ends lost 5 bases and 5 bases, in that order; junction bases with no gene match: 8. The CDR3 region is CASSPGQGRDNEQFF. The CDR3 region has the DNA TGTGCCAGCAGCCCAGGACAGGGTCGGGACAATGAGCAGTTCTTC.

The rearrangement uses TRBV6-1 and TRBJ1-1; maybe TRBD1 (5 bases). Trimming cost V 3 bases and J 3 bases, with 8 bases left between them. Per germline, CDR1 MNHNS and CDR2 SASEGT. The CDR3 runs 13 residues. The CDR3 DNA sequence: TGTGCCAGCAGTGACAGGGTTGACACTGAAGCTTTCTTT. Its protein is CASSDRVDTEAFF.

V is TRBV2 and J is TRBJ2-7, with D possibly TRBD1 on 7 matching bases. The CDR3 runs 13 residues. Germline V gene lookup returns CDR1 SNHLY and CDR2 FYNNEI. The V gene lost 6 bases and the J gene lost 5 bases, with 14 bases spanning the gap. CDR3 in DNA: TGTGCCAGCAGAATTGGAGGGGGCCACGAGCAGTACTTC. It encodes CASRIGGGHEQYF.

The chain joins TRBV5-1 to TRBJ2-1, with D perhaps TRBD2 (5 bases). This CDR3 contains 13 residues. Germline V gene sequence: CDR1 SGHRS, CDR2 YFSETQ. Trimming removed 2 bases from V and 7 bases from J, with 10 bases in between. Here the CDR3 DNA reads TGCGCCAGCAGCTTAGGAGGTTTGAATGAGCAGTTCTTC. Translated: CASSLGGLNEQFF.

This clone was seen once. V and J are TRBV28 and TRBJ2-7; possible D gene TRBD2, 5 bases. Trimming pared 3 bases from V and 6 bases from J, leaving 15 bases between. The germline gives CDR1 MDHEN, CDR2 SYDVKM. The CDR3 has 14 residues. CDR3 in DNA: TGTGCCAGCAGTTTCCCCGGACTTGGCTTCGAGCAGTACTTC. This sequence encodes CASSFPGLGFEQYF.

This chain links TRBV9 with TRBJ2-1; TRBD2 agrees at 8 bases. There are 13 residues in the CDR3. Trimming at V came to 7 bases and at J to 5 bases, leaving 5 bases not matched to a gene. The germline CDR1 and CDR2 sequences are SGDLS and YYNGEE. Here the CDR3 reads CASSRGGNNEQFF. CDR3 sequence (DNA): TGTGCCAGCTCTCGGGGGGGAAACAATGAGCAGTTCTTC.

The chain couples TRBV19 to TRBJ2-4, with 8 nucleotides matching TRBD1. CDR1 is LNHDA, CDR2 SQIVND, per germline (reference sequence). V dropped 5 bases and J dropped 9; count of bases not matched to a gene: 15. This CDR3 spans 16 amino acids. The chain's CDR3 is CASSGQGPTLNVIQYF. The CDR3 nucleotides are TGTGCCAGTAGTGGACAGGGACCGACTCTAAACGTCATTCAGTACTTC.

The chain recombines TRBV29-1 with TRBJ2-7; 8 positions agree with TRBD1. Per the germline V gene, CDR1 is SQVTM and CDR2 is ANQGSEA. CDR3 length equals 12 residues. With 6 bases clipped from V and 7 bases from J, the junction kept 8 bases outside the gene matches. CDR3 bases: TGCAGCGTCCTCAGGGGGCGCGGGGAGCAGTACTTC. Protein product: CSVLRGRGEQYF.

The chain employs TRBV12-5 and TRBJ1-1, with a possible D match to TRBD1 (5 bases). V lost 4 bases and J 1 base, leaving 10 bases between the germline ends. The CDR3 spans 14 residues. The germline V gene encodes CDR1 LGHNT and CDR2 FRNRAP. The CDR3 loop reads CASGSRDRNTEAFF. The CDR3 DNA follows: TGTGCTAGTGGTTCGCGAGACAGGAACACTGAAGCTTTCTTT.